This TCR beta chain was captured by sequencing in a study of blood T cell repertoires in COVID-19. Study-wide background: Samples of COVID-19 (acute and convalescent) were obtained from the United States, Italy and Spain. T cells, B-cell-depleted T cells, or PBMCs provided the cDNA or gDNA that served as material.

The CDR3 has 20 residues. CDR1 and CDR2 from the germline V gene are GTSNPN and SVGIG (reference sequence). Trimming removed 2 bases from V and 2 bases from J, with 30 bases in between. Authors' analysis steps: By means of reference gene primer amplification, nucleated cell counts were estimated. Sequenced by immunoSEQ multiplex PCR; TCRdb stores in-frame clones only, minus some. D and trimming come from the DNA, and the V and J calls and clone size come from that table. The sample holds 150,000 to 200,000 clones, roughly nine tenths seen once. This clone was seen a few times. Specimen: peripheral blood. The chain couples TRBV30 to TRBJ1-2, with D perhaps matching TRBD1 (6 bases). The clonotype was recovered from a man younger than 35 with acute or convalescent COVID-19. The CDR3 DNA reads as TGTGCCTGGAGTACACCTATAAGACAGGCGGCCGCCCTCTGGAACTATGGCTACACCTTC. Its protein is CAWSTPIRQAAALWNYGYTF.